The 29 T cell receptor beta chains in this list originate from one sample, sequenced in a study of T cell responses to AZD1222 COVID-19 vaccine. Data came from immunoSEQ multiplex PCR; TCRdb stores just in-frame clones and leaves some out. The sample contains roughly 49,000 clones, around four fifths of which appear only once. This specimen was peripheral blood, taken on day 0 of MenACWY control vaccination. The receptors shown here come from an adult in good health.

The rearrangement joins TRBV3-1 (or the pseudogene TRBV3-2) to TRBJ1-1, with D uncertain. Looked up from germline, CDR1 is LGHDT and CDR2 is YNNKEL (reference sequence). Deletions cut 2 bases from V and 6 bases from J, with 10 bases between. The CDR3 length is 13 residues. In DNA, the CDR3 is TGTGCCAGCAGCCAAAAGGAGGGCGCTGAAGCTTTCTTT. Translated, it gives CASSQKEGAEAFF.

This clone showed up just a few times. The J gene is TRBJ1-5, the V gene TRBV12-5, with 9 bases aligning to TRBD1. The CDR3 is made up of 14 amino acids. CDR1 LGHNT and CDR2 FRNRAP come from the germline V gene. Germline trimming cut 6 bases from V and 2 bases from J; bases unmatched to any gene: 2. The chain's CDR3 is CASGGQGGNQPQHF. DNA for the CDR3: TGTGCTAGTGGGGGACAGGGTGGCAATCAGCCCCAGCATTTT. Drawing the rest from reference TRBV12-5 and TRBJ1-5, the complete variable domain is DARVTQTPRHKVTEMGQEVTMRCQPILGHNTVFWYRQTMMQGLELLAYFRNRAPLDDSGMPKDRFSAEMPDATLATLKIQPSEPRDSAVYFCASGGQGGNQPQHFGDGTRLSIL.

This sequence joins TRBV3-1 (or the pseudogene TRBV3-2) and TRBJ1-2; D is uncertain. Deletions cut 4 bases from V and 4 bases from J, with 13 bases between. The V gene's germline CDR1 is LGHDT and CDR2 YNNKEL (reference sequence). The CDR3 runs to 14 residues. CDR3 loop: CASSPTPQSYGYTF. DNA of the CDR3: TGTGCCAGCAGCCCTACCCCACAGAGCTATGGCTACACCTTC.

This chain uses TRBV6-6 with TRBJ2-5, with D hard to call. Trimming left V 0 bases short and J 5 bases short, with 7 bases between. Germline loops: CDR1 MNHNY, CDR2 SVGAGI (reference sequence). This CDR3 spans 13 amino acids. The DNA of the CDR3 is TGTGCCAGCAGTTACTCCCTGTGGGAGACCCAGTACTTC. As protein: CASSYSLWETQYF.

V usage is TRBV19 and J usage is TRBJ2-1; TRBD1 might be the D (5 bases). The length of the CDR3 is 13 residues. CDR1 LNHDA and CDR2 SQIVND come from the germline V gene (reference sequence). V was trimmed by 7 bases and J by 3 bases, leaving 10 bases between them. The CDR3 here is CASKMDNYNEQFF. CDR3 sequence (DNA): TGTGCCAGTAAGATGGACAACTACAATGAGCAGTTCTTC.

CDR3 DNA sequence: TGTGCCAGCTCACGGTCGTTTGTAGGGGGAGAGACCCAGTACTTC. It translates to CASSRSFVGGETQYF. The chain carries TRBV18 and TRBJ2-5, with TRBD1 as a possible D gene (6 bases). CDR3 length: 15 amino acids. Germline loops: CDR1 KGHSH, CDR2 LQKENI. V lost 4 bases and J 4 bases, leaving 16 bases between the germline ends. Filled out from reference TRBV18 and TRBJ2-5, the complete variable domain reads NAGVMQNPRHLVRRRGQEARLRCSPMKGHSHVYWYRQLPEEGLKFMVYLQKENIIDESGMPKERFSAEFPKEGPSILRIQQVVRGDSAAYFCASSRSFVGGETQYFGPGTRLLVL.

This rearrangement joins TRBV7-2 to TRBJ1-1; D gene ambiguous. The CDR3 length is 14 residues. Germline V gene data show CDR1 as SGHTA and CDR2 as FQGNSA. V lost 2 bases and J lost 1, with 8 bases in between. In DNA, the CDR3 is TGTGCCAGCAGCTTATCTGGGCCGAACACTGAAGCTTTCTTT. Its translation is CASSLSGPNTEAFF.

This chain connects TRBV5-6 to TRBJ1-1; possibly TRBD1 for D (5 bases). V gave up 0 bases and J gave up 4 bases, with 7 bases separating them. The germline CDR1 and CDR2 sequences are SGHDT and YYEEEE. The CDR3 is 13 amino acids. CDR3 in DNA: TGTGCCAGCAGCTTGGGGGGCGGCACTGAAGCTTTCTTT. Translating it yields CASSLGGGTEAFF.

With regard to this clone: Other DNA sequences in this sample translate to the same CDR3. The genes are TRBV14 and TRBJ2-3; 7 positions agree with TRBD1. From germline, CDR1 is SGHDN and CDR2 FVKESK. The CDR3 contains 14 residues. J lost 4 bases, V lost 0 bases, and 1 base had no gene match. This CDR3 is CASSQDRGSDTQYF. DNA for the CDR3: TGTGCCAGCAGCCAAGACAGGGGGTCAGATACGCAGTATTTT.

This chain links TRBV2 with TRBJ2-7, with 8 bases matching TRBD1. The CDR3 has 15 residues. The germline gives CDR1 SNHLY, CDR2 FYNNEI. J was trimmed by 1 base and V by 6 bases; bases with no gene match: 8. CDR3 sequence reads: CASRRTGNLSYEQYV. The CDR3 bases are TGTGCCAGCAGACGGACAGGGAATCTATCCTACGAGCAGTACGTC.

The V and J genes are TRBV4-1 and TRBJ2-2; D call uncertain. The germline gives CDR1 MGHRA, CDR2 YSYEKL. Trimming pared 0 bases from V and 4 bases from J, leaving 15 bases between. The CDR3 sequence is 17 residues long. CDR3 amino acids: CASSQDRARASTGELFF. The CDR3 DNA reads TGCGCCAGCAGCCAAGATCGGGCTAGAGCGAGCACCGGGGAGCTGTTTTTT.

The chain combines TRBV28 with TRBJ1-2; 7 nucleotides agree with TRBD1. The V segment lost 6 bases and the J segment 5 bases; nucleotides outside the gene matches: 15. The CDR3 runs to 16 residues. CDR1 MDHEN and CDR2 SYDVKM come from the germline V gene. CDR3 residues: CASRARLGDRTYGYTF. CDR3 coding DNA: TGTGCCAGCAGGGCTCGACTAGGGGACAGAACATATGGCTACACCTTC.

This chain links TRBV2 with TRBJ1-1, with D unclear. CDR1 is SNHLY, CDR2 FYNNEI, per germline. V lost 3 bases, J lost 3 bases, and 8 bases lay in between. The CDR3 loop spans 13 amino acids. CDR3 in amino acids: CASSENSYTEAFF. The CDR3 coding sequence is TGTGCCAGCAGTGAGAACAGTTACACTGAAGCTTTCTTT.

V gene TRBV18 combines with J gene TRBJ1-2; the match to TRBD1 covers 7 bases. Germline loops: CDR1 KGHSH, CDR2 LQKENI. The CDR3 spans 16 residues. With 1 base clipped from V and 0 bases from J, the junction kept 5 bases outside the gene matches. This CDR3 reads CASSPQQDRPNYGYTF. In DNA form, the CDR3 reads TGTGCCAGCTCACCACAACAGGACAGGCCTAACTATGGCTACACCTTC.

V usage is TRBV28 and J usage is TRBJ2-2, with TRBD1 matching 10 bases. The CDR3 is 15 amino acids. CDR1 is MDHEN and CDR2 is SYDVKM in the germline V gene. Trimming cost V 6 bases and J 5 bases; bases outside gene matches: 6. CDR3 in DNA: TGTGCCAGCAGCTTTGGGGACAGGGGAACCGGGGAGCTGTTTTTT. Translating it yields CASSFGDRGTGELFF.

The V and J genes are TRBV14 and TRBJ2-7; D is unresolved. The length of the CDR3 is 15 residues. Trimming cost V 2 bases and J 0 bases, with 11 bases left between them. The germline V gene encodes CDR1 SGHDN and CDR2 FVKESK. CDR3: CASSQSQVISYEQYF. The CDR3 DNA follows: TGTGCCAGCAGCCAATCTCAGGTAATCTCCTACGAGCAGTACTTC.

The V gene is TRBV5-6, the J gene TRBJ2-1, with 7 bases aligning to TRBD1. CDR1 is SGHDT, CDR2 YYEEEE, per germline. V lost 4 bases to trimming and J lost 2 bases; unmatched junction nucleotides: 9. The CDR3 contains 16 residues. The CDR3 DNA reads TGTGCCAGCAGCGCGGACGACAGGGCCCCCTACAATGAGCAGTTCTTC. Encoded protein: CASSADDRAPYNEQFF.

The chain links TRBV21-1 to TRBJ2-2. TRBV21-1 is a known pseudogene. The CDR3 is 8 amino acids. This CDR3 reads CASGELFF. CDR3 nucleotide sequence: TGTGCCTCCGGGGAGCTGTTTTTT.

The rearrangement joins TRBV3-1 (or the pseudogene TRBV3-2) to TRBJ1-6, with D perhaps TRBD1 (6 bases). The V and J ends lost 4 bases and 11 bases respectively, with 15 bases between them. The CDR3 is made up of 14 amino acids. Germline assignment: CDR1 LGHDT and CDR2 YNNKEL (reference sequence). The DNA of the CDR3 is TGTGCCAGCAGCCCTCAGGGGCTTGGGGCACCCCTCCACTTT. This gives the protein CASSPQGLGAPLHF.

In regard to this clone: Other DNA variants within this sample encode the same CDR3. The chain is built from TRBV28 and TRBJ2-1; D is unclear. The CDR3 contains 12 residues. Germline CDR1 and CDR2: MDHEN and SYDVKM. Trimming left V 3 bases short and J 4 bases short, with 4 bases between. CDR3 bases: TGTGCCAGCAGTTTGCGTTACAATGAGCAGTTCTTC. As protein: CASSLRYNEQFF.

The V gene is TRBV7-2, the J gene TRBJ2-7; 7 bases align to TRBD1. CDR1 is SGHTA and CDR2 is FQGNSA in the germline V gene. With 5 bases clipped from V and 0 bases from J, the junction kept 7 bases outside the gene matches. The CDR3 is 15 amino acids. The CDR3 protein is CASSPRGTASYEQYF. The CDR3 DNA reads as TGTGCCAGCAGCCCAAGGGGGACAGCCTCCTACGAGCAGTACTTC.

This chain joins TRBV6-5 and TRBJ2-7; the D call may be TRBD1 or TRBD2 (5 bases each). With 2 bases removed from V and 1 base from J, the gap between germline ends came to 9 bases. The CDR3 contains 14 residues. The germline gives CDR1 MNHEY, CDR2 SVGAGI. The CDR3 loop reads CASSYRDHSYEQYF. CDR3 in DNA: TGTGCCAGCAGTTACAGGGACCATTCCTACGAGCAGTACTTC.

This sequence joins TRBV11-3 and TRBJ2-2, with D perhaps matching TRBD1 (6 bases). From germline, CDR1 is SGHNT and CDR2 YENEEA. This CDR3 has 14 residues. With 5 bases removed from V and 6 bases from J, the gap between germline ends came to 13 bases. This chain's CDR3 is CASSPSGVPGELFF. The CDR3 DNA reads TGTGCCAGCAGCCCATCAGGGGTACCCGGGGAGCTGTTTTTT.

The rearrangement joins TRBV5-1 to TRBJ1-3; D gene uncertain. Trimming stripped 5 bases from V and 0 bases from J, with 12 bases between. The CDR3 extends over 15 amino acids. The germline CDR1 and CDR2 sequences are SGHRS and YFSETQ. CDR3 sequence (DNA): TGCGCCAGCAGGATGGACCGAAACTCTGGAAACACCATATATTTT. This sequence encodes CASRMDRNSGNTIYF.

The V gene is TRBV6-5, the J gene TRBJ2-1; tentatively, D is TRBD1 or TRBD2 (5 bases each). Trimming left V 7 bases short and J 6 bases short, with 13 bases between. Germline CDR1 and CDR2: MNHEY and SVGAGI. The CDR3 runs to 13 residues. CDR3 in DNA: TGTGCCAGCACCTGGGGGAGCGCCAATGAGCAGTTCTTC. This sequence encodes CASTWGSANEQFF.

The genes are TRBV30 and TRBJ2-5, with D perhaps TRBD1 or TRBD2 (5 bases each). Germline V gene data show CDR1 as GTSNPN and CDR2 as SVGIG (reference sequence). The CDR3 extends over 13 amino acids. Trimming stripped 3 bases from V and 5 bases from J, with 13 bases between. Here the CDR3 reads CAWSLRGVETQYF. The CDR3 nucleotides are TGTGCCTGGAGCTTGAGGGGAGTGGAGACCCAGTACTTC.

The chain is built from TRBV28 and TRBJ1-1; D is ambiguous. Germline V gene lookup returns CDR1 MDHEN and CDR2 SYDVKM. The CDR3 spans 11 residues. V lost 3 bases and J 7 bases, leaving 6 bases between the germline ends. The CDR3, as DNA: TGTGCCAGCAGTTTGGGTCGTGAAGCTTTCTTT. This encodes CASSLGREAFF.

The genes are TRBV7-9 and TRBJ1-2; 7 nucleotides align to TRBD1. Germline V gene data show CDR1 as SEHNR and CDR2 as FQNEAQ (reference sequence). This CDR3 contains 16 residues. V lost 4 bases to trimming and J lost 6 bases; unmatched junction nucleotides: 14. The CDR3 is CASSSDRAVVKNGYTF. CDR3 coding DNA: TGTGCCAGCAGCTCCGACAGGGCGGTAGTTAAGAATGGCTACACCTTC.

This clone was picked up a small number of times. V is TRBV5-1 and J is TRBJ2-1, with 13 bases fitting TRBD2. Germline V CDR1 and CDR2: SGHRS, YFSETQ. CDR3 size: 18 residues. V dropped 3 bases and J dropped 7; count of bases not matched to a gene: 13. CDR3 protein: CASSSNVLAGGSGNEQFF. For the CDR3, the DNA is TGCGCCAGCAGCTCAAACGTACTAGCGGGGGGGTCTGGAAATGAGCAGTTCTTC.